This T cell receptor (beta chain) comes out of a study of shared clonotypes between healthy human individuals. Study in general: Three plates were used per donor for CD4 naive, three for CD4 memory, two for CD8 naive and one for CD8 memory. The study's findings and limits: Clonotype sharing among the donors was expected to vary with sequencing depth.

Profiled with immunoSEQ multiplex PCR; TCRdb holds only in-frame clones, not every one. The table shows about 2.1 million clones, with around 93% occurring only once. As for this clone: Its antigen is undetermined.

The CDR3 contains 16 residues. Germline lookup yields CDR1 MNHNY and CDR2 SVGAGI (reference sequence). J lost 3 bases, V lost 0 bases, and 5 bases had no gene match. Naive CD8 cells lacked CD45RO, underwent positive selection for CCR7 and left out terminally differentiated effector memory CD45RA+ cells. Sequencing was carried out using naive CD8+ T cells from PBMCs. The receptor comes from a man between 18 and 35 years old in good health. Some clones in this sample may be carry-over from other donors' samples. The chain links TRBV6-6 to TRBJ2-5, with 9 bases matching TRBD1. CDR3 region: CASSYSKGQGEETQYF. CDR3 nucleotides: TGTGCCAGCAGTTACTCGAAGGGACAGGGAGAAGAGACCCAGTACTTC.